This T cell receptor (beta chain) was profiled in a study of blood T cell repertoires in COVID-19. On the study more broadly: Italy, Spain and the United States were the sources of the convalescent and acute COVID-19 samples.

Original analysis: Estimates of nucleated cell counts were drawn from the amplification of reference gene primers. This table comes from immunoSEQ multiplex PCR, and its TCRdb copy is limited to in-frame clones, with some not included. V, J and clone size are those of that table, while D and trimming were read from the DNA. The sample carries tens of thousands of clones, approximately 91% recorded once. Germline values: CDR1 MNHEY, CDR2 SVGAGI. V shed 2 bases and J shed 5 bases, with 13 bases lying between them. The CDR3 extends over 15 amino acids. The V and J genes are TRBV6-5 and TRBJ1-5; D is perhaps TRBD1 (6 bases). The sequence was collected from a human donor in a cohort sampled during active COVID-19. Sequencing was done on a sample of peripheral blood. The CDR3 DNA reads TGTGCCAGCAGTTACGGCCCAGGGGAACATCAGCCCCAGCATTTT. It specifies CASSYGPGEHQPQHF.